Shown below are 2 T cell receptor beta chains from a single sample sequenced in a study of blood T cell repertoires in COVID-19. Data came from immunoSEQ multiplex PCR; TCRdb stores just in-frame clones and leaves some out. The sample lists 120,000 or so clones; under 95% were seen once. Sequencing was performed on peripheral blood. The receptors stem from a man over 45 with active COVID-19.

This chain uses TRBV2 with TRBJ2-1; D unresolved. CDR1 and CDR2 from the germline V gene are SNHLY and FYNNEI. V shed 3 bases and J shed 8 bases, with 11 bases lying between them. The CDR3 is made up of 13 amino acids. The CDR3 is CASSDLAFDEQFF. DNA of the CDR3: TGTGCCAGCAGTGACTTAGCTTTTGATGAGCAGTTCTTC.

This clone was seen only a few times. This CDR3 reads CASSPGGHYGYTF. The CDR3 DNA is TGTGCCAGTAGCCCCGGAGGGCACTATGGCTACACCTTC. This chain connects TRBV19 to TRBJ1-2, with D unclear. Germline assignment: CDR1 LNHDA and CDR2 SQIVND (reference sequence). The CDR3 consists of 13 residues. The V end lost 6 bases, the J end lost 3 bases, and 11 bases lay between the germline ends.